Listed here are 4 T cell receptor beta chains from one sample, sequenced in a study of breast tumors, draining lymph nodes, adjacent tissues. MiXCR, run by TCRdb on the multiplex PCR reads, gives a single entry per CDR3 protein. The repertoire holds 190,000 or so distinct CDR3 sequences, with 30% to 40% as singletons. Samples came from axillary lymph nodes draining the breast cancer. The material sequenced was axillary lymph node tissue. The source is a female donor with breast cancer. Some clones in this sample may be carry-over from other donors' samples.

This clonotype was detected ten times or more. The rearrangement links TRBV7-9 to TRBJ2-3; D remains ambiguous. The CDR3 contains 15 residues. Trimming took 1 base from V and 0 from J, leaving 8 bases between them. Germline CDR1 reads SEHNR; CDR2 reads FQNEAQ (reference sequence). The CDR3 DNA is TGTGCCAGCAGCTTAGGCGCATCTAGCACAGATACGCAGTATTTT. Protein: CASSLGASSTDTQYF. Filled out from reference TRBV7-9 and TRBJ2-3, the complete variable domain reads DTGVSQNPRHKITKRGQNVTFRCDPISEHNRLYWYRQTLGQGPEFLTYFQNEAQLEKSRLLSDRFSAERPKGSFSTLEIQRTEQGDSAMYLCASSLGASSTDTQYFGPGTRLTVL.

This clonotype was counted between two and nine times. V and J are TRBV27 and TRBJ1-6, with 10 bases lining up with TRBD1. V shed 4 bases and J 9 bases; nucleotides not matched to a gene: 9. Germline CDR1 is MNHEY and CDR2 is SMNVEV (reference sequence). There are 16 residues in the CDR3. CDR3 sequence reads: CASSSTKGTGVSPLHF. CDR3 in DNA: TGTGCCAGCAGTTCTACTAAAGGGACAGGGGTTTCACCCCTCCACTTT.

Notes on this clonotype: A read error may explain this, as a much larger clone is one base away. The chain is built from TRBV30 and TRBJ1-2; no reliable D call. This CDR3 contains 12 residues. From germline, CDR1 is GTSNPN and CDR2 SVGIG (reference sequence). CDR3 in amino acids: CAWSPANYGHTF. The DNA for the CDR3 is TGTGCCTGGAGTCCAGCCAACTATGGCCACACCTTC.

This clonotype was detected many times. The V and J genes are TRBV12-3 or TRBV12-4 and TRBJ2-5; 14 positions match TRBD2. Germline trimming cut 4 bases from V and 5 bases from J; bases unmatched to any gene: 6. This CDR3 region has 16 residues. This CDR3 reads CASSSGLAGGGETQYF. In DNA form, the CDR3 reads TGTGCCAGCAGTTCCGGACTAGCGGGAGGTGGGGAGACCCAGTACTTC.